Below, one TCR beta chain is given with its context. The record originates from a study of blood T cell repertoires in COVID-19. Clones were read by immunoSEQ multiplex PCR, and TCRdb kept only the in-frame ones, dropping some. The sample has 350,000 or so clones; 65% to 90% are singletons. The germline V gene encodes CDR1 MNHEY and CDR2 SVGEGT. V was clipped by 7 bases and J by 4 bases; unmatched bases: 6. This CDR3 is 14 amino acids long. Sequencing was done on a sample of PBMCs or T cells enriched from blood (not recorded which). The clonotype originates from a woman aged 40 to 50 with acute COVID-19. The V gene is TRBV6-2 or TRBV6-3, the J gene TRBJ2-1; 8 bases are shared with TRBD2. The chain's CDR3 is CASTPSGQYNEQFF. CDR3 nucleotide sequence: TGTGCCAGCACCCCTAGCGGGCAATACAATGAGCAGTTCTTC.